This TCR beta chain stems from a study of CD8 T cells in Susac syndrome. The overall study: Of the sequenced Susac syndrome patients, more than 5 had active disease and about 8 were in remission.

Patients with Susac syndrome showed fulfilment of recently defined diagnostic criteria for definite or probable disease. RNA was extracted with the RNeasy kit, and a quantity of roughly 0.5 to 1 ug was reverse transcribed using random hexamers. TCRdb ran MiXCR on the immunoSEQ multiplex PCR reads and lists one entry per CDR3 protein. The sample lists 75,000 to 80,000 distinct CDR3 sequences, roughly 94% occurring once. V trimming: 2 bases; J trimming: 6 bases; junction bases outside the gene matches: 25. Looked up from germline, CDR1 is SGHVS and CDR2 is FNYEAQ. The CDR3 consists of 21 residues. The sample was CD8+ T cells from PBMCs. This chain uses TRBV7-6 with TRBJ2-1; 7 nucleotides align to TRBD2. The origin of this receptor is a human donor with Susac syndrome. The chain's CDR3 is CASSLPREYPPRGRDSNEQFF. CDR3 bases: TGTGCCAGCAGCTTACCTAGAGAGTACCCTCCCCGAGGGAGGGATAGCAATGAGCAGTTCTTC.